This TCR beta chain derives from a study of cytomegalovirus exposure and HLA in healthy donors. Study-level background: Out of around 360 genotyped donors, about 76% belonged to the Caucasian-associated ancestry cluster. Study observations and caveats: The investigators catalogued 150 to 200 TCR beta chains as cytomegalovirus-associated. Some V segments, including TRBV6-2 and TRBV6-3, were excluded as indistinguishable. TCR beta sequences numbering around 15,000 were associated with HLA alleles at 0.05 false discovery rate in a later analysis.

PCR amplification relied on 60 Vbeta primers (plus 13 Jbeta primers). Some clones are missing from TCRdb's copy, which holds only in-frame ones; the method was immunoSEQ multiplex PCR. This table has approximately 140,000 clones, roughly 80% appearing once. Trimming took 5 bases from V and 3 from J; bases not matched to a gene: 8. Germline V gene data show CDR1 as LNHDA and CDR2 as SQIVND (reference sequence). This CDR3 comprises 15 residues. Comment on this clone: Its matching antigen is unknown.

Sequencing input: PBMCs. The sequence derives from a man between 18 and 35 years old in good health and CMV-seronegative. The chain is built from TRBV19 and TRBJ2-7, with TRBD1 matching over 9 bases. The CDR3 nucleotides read TGTGCCAGTAGTTATGGGACAGGGAATCACTACGAGCAGTACTTC. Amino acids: CASSYGTGNHYEQYF.